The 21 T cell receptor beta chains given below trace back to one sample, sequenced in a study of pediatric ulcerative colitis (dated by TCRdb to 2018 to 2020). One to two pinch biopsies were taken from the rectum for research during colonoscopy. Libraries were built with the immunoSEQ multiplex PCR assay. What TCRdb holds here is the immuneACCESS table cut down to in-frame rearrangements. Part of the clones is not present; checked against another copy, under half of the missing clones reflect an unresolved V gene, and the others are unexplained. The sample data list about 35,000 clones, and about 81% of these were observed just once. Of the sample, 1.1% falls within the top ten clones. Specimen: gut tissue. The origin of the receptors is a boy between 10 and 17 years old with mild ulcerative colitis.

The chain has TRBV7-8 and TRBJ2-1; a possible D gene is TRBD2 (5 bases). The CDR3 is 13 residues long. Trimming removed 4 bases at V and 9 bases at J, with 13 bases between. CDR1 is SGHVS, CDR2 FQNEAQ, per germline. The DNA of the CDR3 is TGTGCCAGCAGCTCAATGGACTGGCGTGAGCAGTTCTTC. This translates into CASSSMDWREQFF.

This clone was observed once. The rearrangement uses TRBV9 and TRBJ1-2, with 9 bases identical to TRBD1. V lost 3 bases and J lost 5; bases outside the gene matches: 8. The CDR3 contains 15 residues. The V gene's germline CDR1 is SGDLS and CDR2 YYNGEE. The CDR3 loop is CASSEGQGSAYGYTF. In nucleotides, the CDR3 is TGTGCCAGCAGCGAAGGACAGGGGTCGGCATATGGCTACACCTTC.

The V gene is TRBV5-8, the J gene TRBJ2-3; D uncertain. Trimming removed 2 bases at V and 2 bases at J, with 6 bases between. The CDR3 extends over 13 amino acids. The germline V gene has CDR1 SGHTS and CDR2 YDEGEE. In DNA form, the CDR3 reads TGTGCCAGCAGCTTTTCATCCACAGATACGCAGTATTTT. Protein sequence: CASSFSSTDTQYF. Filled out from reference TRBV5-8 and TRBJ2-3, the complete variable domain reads EAGVTQSPTHLIKTRGQQATLRCSPISGHTSVYWYQQALGLGLQFLLWYDEGEERNRGNFPPRFSGRQFPNYSSELNVNALELEDSALYLCASSFSSTDTQYFGPGTRLTVL.

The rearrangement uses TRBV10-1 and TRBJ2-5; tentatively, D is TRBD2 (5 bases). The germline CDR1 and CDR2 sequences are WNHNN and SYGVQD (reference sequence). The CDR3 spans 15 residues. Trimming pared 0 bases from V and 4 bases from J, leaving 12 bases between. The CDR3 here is CASSESIGMRETQYF. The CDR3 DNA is TGCGCCAGCAGTGAGTCGATCGGGATGAGAGAGACCCAGTACTTC.

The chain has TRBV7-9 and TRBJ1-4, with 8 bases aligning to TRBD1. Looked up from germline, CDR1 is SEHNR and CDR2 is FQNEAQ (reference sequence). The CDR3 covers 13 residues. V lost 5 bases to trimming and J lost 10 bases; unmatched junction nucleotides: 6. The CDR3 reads CASSTGQGGKLFF. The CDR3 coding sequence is TGTGCCAGCAGCACCGGACAGGGAGGAAAACTGTTTTTT.

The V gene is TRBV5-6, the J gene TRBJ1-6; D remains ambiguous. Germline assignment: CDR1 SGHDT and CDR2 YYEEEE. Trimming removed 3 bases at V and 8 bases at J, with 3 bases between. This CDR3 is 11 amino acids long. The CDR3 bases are TGTGCCAGCAGCTCGTATTCACCCCTCCACTTT. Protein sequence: CASSSYSPLHF.

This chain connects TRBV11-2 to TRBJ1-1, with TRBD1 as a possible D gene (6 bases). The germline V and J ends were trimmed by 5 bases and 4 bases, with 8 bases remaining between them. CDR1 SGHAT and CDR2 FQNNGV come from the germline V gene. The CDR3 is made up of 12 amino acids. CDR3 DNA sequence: TGTGCCAGCAGCCTACAGGGCACTGAAGCTTTCTTT. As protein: CASSLQGTEAFF.

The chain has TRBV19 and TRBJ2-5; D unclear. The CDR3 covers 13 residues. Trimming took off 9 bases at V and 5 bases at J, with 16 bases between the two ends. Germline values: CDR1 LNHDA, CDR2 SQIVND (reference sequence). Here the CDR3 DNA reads TGTGCCAGCCAGGATTTTCTCGGCGAGACCCAGTACTTC. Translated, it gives CASQDFLGETQYF.

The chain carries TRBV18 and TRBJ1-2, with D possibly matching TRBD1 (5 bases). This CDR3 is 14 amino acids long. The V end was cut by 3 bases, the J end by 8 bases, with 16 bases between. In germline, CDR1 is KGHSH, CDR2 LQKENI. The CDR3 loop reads CASSPSRGYGGYTF. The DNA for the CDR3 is TGTGCCAGCTCACCGAGTCGGGGGTACGGCGGCTACACCTTC.

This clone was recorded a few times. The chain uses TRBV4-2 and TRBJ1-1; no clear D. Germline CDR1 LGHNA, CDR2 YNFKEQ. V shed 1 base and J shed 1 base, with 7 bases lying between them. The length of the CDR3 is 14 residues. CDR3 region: CASSQVVGNTEAFF. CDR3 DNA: TGTGCCAGCAGCCAAGTGGTCGGGAACACTGAAGCTTTCTTT.

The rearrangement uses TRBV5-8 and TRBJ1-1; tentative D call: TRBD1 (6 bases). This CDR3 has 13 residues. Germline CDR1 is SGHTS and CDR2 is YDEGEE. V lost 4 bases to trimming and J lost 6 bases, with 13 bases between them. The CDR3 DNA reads TGTGCCAGCAGCGGGACAATGGCCTCTGAAGCTTTCTTT. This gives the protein CASSGTMASEAFF.

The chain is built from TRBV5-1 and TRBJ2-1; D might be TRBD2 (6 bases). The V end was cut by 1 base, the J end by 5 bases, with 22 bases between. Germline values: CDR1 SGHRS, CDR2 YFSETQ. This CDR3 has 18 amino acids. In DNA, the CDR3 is TGCGCCAGCAGCTTGAGGTGGAGTCTTTTAGCGGAACACAATGAGCAGTTCTTC. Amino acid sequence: CASSLRWSLLAEHNEQFF.

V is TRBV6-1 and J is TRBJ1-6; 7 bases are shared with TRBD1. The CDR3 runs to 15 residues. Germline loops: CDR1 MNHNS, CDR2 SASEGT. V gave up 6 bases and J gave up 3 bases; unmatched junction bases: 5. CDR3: CASSSGTDYNSPLHF. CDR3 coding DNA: TGTGCCAGCAGCTCCGGGACAGACTATAATTCACCCCTCCACTTT.

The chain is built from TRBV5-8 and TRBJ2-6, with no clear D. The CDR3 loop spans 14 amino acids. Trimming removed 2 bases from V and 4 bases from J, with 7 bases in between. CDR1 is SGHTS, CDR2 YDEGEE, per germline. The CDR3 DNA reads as TGTGCCAGCAGCTTTTTAAAGGGGGCCAACGTCCTGACTTTC. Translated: CASSFLKGANVLTF.

The CDR3 DNA is TGCGCCAGCAGTCACGCCTACAGGGTTACGAGGCACACCATATATTTT. Its translation: CASSHAYRVTRHTIYF. The chain couples TRBV23-1 to TRBJ1-3, with D perhaps TRBD1 (6 bases). TRBV23-1 is identified as an open reading frame with a role that is uncertain. CDR3 length: 16 amino acids. Deletions cut 3 bases from V and 8 bases from J, with 20 bases between.

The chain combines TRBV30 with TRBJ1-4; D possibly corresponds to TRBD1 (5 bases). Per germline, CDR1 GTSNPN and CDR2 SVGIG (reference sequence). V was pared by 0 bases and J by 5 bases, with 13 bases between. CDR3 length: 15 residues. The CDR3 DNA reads TGTGCCTGGAGTGTTGGGGCAGGCTTAAATGAAAAACTGTTTTTT. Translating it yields CAWSVGAGLNEKLFF.

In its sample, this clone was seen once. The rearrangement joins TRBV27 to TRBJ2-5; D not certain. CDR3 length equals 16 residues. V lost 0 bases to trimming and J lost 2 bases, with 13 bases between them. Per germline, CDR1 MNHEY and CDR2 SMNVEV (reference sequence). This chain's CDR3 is CASSLSPKKLQETQYF. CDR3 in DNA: TGTGCCAGCAGTTTATCCCCGAAAAAGTTACAAGAGACCCAGTACTTC.

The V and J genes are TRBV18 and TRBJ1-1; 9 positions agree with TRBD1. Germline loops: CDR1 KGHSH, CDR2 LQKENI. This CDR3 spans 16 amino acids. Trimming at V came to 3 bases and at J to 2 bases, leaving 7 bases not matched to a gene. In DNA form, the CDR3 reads TGTGCCAGCTCACCTTCCCGGGACAGGGTTAACACTGAAGCTTTCTTT. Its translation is CASSPSRDRVNTEAFF.

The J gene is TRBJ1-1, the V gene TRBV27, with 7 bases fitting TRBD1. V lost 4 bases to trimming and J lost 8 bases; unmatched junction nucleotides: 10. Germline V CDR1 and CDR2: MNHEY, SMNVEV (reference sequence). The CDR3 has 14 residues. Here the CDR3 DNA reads TGTGCCAGCAGTTCTCCCGGGACAGTGGCCGAAGCTTTCTTT. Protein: CASSSPGTVAEAFF.

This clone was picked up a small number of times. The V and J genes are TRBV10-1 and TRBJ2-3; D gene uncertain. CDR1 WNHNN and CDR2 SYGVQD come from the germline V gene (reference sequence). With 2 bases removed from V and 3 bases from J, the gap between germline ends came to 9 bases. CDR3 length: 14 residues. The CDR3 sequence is CASSEGGLTDTQYF. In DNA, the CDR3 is TGCGCCAGCAGTGAGGGCGGATTGACAGATACGCAGTATTTT.

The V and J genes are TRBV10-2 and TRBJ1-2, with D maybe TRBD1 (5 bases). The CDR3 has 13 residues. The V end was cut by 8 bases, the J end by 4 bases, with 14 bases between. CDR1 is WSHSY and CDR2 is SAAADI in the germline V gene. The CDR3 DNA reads TGCGCCAGCTGTTACTCAGGGATCTATGGCTACACCTTC. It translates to CASCYSGIYGYTF.